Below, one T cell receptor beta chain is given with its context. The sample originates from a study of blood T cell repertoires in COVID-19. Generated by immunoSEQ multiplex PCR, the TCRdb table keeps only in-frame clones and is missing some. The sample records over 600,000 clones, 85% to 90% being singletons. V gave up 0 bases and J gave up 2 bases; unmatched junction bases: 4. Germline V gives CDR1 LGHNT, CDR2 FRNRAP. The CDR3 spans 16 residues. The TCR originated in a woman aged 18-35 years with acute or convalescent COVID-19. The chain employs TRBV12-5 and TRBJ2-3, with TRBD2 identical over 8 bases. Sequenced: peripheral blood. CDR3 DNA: TGTGCTAGTGGTTTGGTAATTAGCGGGGACACAGATACGCAGTATTTT. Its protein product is CASGLVISGDTDTQYF.